This paragraph covers one TCR beta chain sequence. This clonotype appeared a few times. What antigen it recognizes has not been identified. The input lacks base qualities; no much larger clone sits a single base away. TCR cDNA was synthesized by 5'RACE template switching, which introduced a universal primer site and unique molecular identifiers. Priming of cDNA synthesis was performed from both the TCR alpha and TCR beta constant segments. Libraries were amplified in two PCR steps, with sample barcodes and sequencing adapters added in the second step. Sequencing of libraries was done on Illumina HiSeq 2500 (2x100 bp) or NovaSeq (2x150 bp). Per the authors' processing: Demultiplexing of reads and collapsing into UMI consensus sequences were performed with MIGEC, and V(D)J alignment was carried out with MiXCR. Vaccine-responding clonotypes were defined with edgeR using replicate PBMC samples, requiring FDR below 0.01 and a log2 fold change above 5 up to day 15. Each bulk clonotype was labeled CD4 or CD8 based on which sequenced repertoire, CD4 or CD8, contained the clonotype at higher abundance. TCRdb itself trimmed the public reads at Q25 with fastp, ran MiXCR and retained productive beta chains. All rows with the same CDR3 protein become a single entry with the most common DNA and genes. None of the V and J calls come from the authors' own analysis; TCRdb made them. The sample table contains hundreds of thousands of distinct CDR3 sequences; only one count was recorded for roughly 13% of them. The ten largest clones capture over 12% of the sample.

This specimen comes from a study of T cells after yellow fever vaccination (dated by TCRdb to between 2017 and 2020). Study-wide context: The SMART-Seq v4 Ultra Low Input RNA kit was used to prepare libraries from fractions with low cell numbers. To track T-cell clones before and after primary and booster YFV17D yellow fever vaccination, bulk TCR alpha and beta repertoires were sequenced longitudinally. Two healthy male donors, one aged 18 to 30 and one aged 30 to 40 years, made up the cohort. Blood was drawn at multiple timepoints before and after primary and secondary immunization, with bulk PBMC replicates and cell subsets isolated.

This specimen's treatment or condition label, interpreted: live attenuated yellow fever vaccine strain. At each blood-draw timepoint, two biological replicates of bulk PBMCs were obtained. A standard Ficoll-Paque protocol was used to isolate PBMCs from peripheral blood. TriZol was used to extract RNA from bulk PBMCs, CD4 and CD8 fractions, and dextramer-positive and dextramer-negative fractions. General study outcomes and caveats: Computational filtering was needed because FACS-sorted repertoires could contain abundant contaminating clonotypes from the bulk population. The secondary T-cell response was weaker than the primary response but faster, peaking on day 5 instead of day 15. A small share of clonotypes occurred in both CD4 and CD8 compartments, likely arising from convergent recombination. After the booster, most of the clones that had expanded following primary vaccination were detected again (roughly 96% of CD4 and around 90% of CD8), which suggests that memory was broadly maintained. Because only a couple of donors were included in the study, the extent to which the findings can be generalized is limited.

The CDR3 measures 15 amino acids from cysteine to phenylalanine. Left in the record is the CDR3 DNA by itself, 45 bases read in frame from the first base. Clipping removes 7 bases from V and 2 bases from J, with 12 as the unmatched junction base count. Based on the germline V gene (reference sequence), the CDR1 and CDR2 sequences are DFQATT and SNEGSKA. The sample here was PBMCs, taken on the day of the yellow fever booster vaccination. The sequence came from a man aged 30 to 39 who received the YFV17D yellow fever vaccine. Recombination joined TRBV20-1 with TRBJ2-3; 7 of the junction bases match TRBD2. The DNA sequence is given as TGCAGTGTAACACTGGGGAGGGGCCTCACAGATACGCAGTATTTT. Its protein product is CSVTLGRGLTDTQYF.